These 4 T cell receptor beta chains originate from one sample sequenced in a study of cytomegalovirus exposure and HLA in healthy donors. The PCR ran on 60 Vbeta and 13 Jbeta primers. Using immunoSEQ multiplex PCR, the repertoire was profiled, and TCRdb retains in-frame clones only, with some absent. The sample totals some 96,000 clones; its top ten clones hold roughly 3.4%. The sequenced material came from PBMCs. The receptor set was obtained from a woman aged 25 to 45 in good health and CMV-seronegative.

This chain uses TRBV6-1 with TRBJ1-1; no definite D call. This CDR3 contains 13 residues. Trimming took off 1 base at V and 6 bases at J, with 9 bases between the two ends. Germline assignment: CDR1 MNHNS and CDR2 SASEGT. DNA of the CDR3: TGTGCCAGCAGTGAAGTACAAGTGGCTGAAGCTTTCTTT. Translating gives CASSEVQVAEAFF.

V gene TRBV19 combines with J gene TRBJ2-7, with 12 bases matching TRBD2. The ends lost 3 bases at V and 3 bases at J; junction bases unmatched: 0. The CDR3 totals 14 residues. The germline CDR1 and CDR2 sequences are LNHDA and SQIVND (reference sequence). This chain's CDR3 is CASSMTSGSYEQYF. The CDR3 DNA reads as TGTGCCAGTAGTATGACTAGCGGGAGCTACGAGCAGTACTTC.

The J gene is TRBJ2-1, the V gene TRBV5-4, with 8 positions matching TRBD2. CDR3 size: 15 residues. The germline V gene has CDR1 SGHNT and CDR2 YYREEE (reference sequence). Unmatched junction bases numbered 7, after V lost 0 bases and J lost 8 bases. CDR3: CASSLAGGGRDEQFF. The DNA for the CDR3 is TGTGCCAGCAGCTTGGCGGGAGGGGGTCGAGATGAGCAGTTCTTC.

The genes are TRBV13 and TRBJ1-2, with D perhaps TRBD1 (6 bases). Trimming removed 6 bases at V and 7 bases at J, with 27 bases between. The CDR3 length is 17 residues. Germline V CDR1 and CDR2: PRHDT, FYEKMQ (reference sequence). CDR3 DNA sequence: TGTGCCAGCAGTTCACCGGCGGAGGGGGGGCGGACGGCTGGCTACACCTTC. As protein: CASSSPAEGGRTAGYTF.